This T cell receptor beta chain is from a study of identical twins. Findings of the study overall: Recombination models fit unrelated individuals' TCR alpha sharing but underestimated twins'.

Healthy Caucasians supplied all donations. TCRdb redid the calling of the 5' RACE reads with MiXCR, one entry per CDR3 protein. The sample holds some 630,000 distinct CDR3 sequences, just over 7% seen once. This clonotype was picked up a small number of times. Its antigen is unknown. Germline V gene data show CDR1 as SGDLS and CDR2 as YYNGEE. J gave up 8 bases and V 5 bases, and 10 bases lay outside the gene matches. The CDR3 contains 14 residues. The same sample was also studied in work on yellow fever vaccine responses in identical twins.

The sample consisted of PBMCs. The sequence came from a woman between 18 and 30 years old in good health. The chain has TRBV9 and TRBJ2-1, with 7 bases fitting TRBD1. Here the CDR3 DNA reads TGTGCCAGCAGTTCCGGGACAGAAGGCTATGAGCAGTTCTTC. This codes for CASSSGTEGYEQFF.